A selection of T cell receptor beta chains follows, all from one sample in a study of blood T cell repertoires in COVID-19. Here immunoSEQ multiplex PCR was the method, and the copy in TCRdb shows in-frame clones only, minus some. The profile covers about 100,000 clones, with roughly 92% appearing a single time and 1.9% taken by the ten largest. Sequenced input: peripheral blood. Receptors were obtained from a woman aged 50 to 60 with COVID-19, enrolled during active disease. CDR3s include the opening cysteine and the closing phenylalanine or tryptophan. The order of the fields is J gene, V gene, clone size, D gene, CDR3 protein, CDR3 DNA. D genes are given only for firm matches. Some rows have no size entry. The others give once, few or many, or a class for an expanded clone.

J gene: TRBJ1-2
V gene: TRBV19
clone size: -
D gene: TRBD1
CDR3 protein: CASTTGQNPSFYGYTF
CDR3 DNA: TGTGCCAGTACGACGGGACAGAATCCTTCCTTCTATGGCTACACCTTC

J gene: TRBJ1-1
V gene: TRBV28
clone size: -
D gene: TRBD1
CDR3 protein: CASTWTGGRTEAFF
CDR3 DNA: TGTGCCAGCACATGGACAGGGGGGAGGACTGAAGCTTTCTTT

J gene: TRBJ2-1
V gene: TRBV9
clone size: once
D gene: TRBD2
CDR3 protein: CASSPRLAGAVNEQFF
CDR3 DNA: TGTGCCAGCAGCCCAAGACTAGCGGGGGCGGTCAATGAGCAGTTCTTC

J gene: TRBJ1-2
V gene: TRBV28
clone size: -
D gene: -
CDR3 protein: CASSPDLEGYGYTF
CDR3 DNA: TGTGCCAGCAGTCCGGATTTGGAGGGCTATGGCTACACCTTC

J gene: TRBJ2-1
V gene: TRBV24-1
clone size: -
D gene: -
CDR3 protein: CATSGGRVYNEQFF
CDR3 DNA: TGTGCCACCAGTGGTGGCAGGGTTTACAATGAGCAGTTCTTC

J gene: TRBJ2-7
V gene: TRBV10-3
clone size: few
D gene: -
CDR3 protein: CAISGGVADHLEQYF
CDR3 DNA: TGTGCCATCAGTGGCGGGGTAGCGGATCACCTCGAGCAGTACTTC

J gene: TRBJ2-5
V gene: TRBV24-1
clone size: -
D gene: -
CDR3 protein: CATSAQETQYF
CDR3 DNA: TGTGCCACCAGTGCACAAGAGACCCAGTACTTC

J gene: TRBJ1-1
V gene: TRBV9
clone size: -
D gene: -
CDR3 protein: CASSVDTGTEAFF
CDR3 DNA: TGTGCCAGCAGCGTAGATACCGGCACTGAAGCTTTCTTT

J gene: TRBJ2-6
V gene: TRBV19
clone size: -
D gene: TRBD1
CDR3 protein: CASSIGHRGTGANVLTF
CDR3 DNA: TGTGCCAGTAGTATAGGGCACAGGGGCACTGGGGCCAACGTCCTGACTTTC

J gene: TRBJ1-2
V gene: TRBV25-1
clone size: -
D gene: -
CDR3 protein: CASSEGHYYGYTF
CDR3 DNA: TGTGCCAGCAGTGAGGGGCACTACTATGGCTACACCTTC

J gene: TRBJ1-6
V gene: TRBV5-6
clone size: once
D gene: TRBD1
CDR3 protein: CASSSLRDRGYNSPLHF
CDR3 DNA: TGTGCCAGCAGCTCTCTCAGGGACAGGGGTTATAATTCACCCCTCCACTTT

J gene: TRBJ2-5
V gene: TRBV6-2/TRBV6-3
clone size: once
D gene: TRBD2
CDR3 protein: CASSLLHDRSGGAQETQYF
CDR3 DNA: TGTGCCAGCAGTCTACTCCACGATAGGAGCGGGGGGGCTCAAGAGACCCAGTACTTC

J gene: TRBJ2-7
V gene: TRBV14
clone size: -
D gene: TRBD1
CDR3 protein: CASSRDRGLSEQYF
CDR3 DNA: TGTGCCAGCAGCCGCGACAGGGGATTGAGCGAGCAGTACTTC

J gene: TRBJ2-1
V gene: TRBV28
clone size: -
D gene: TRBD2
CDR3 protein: CASSWGGHEQFF
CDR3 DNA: TGTGCCAGCAGTTGGGGAGGGCATGAGCAGTTCTTC

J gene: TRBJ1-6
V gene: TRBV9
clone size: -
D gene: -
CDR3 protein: CASSALRTNSPLHF
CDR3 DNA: TGTGCCAGCAGCGCCCTACGCACGAATTCACCCCTCCACTTT

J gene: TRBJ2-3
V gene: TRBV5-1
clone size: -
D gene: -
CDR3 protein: CASTTGRGTDTQYF
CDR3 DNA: TGCGCCAGCACCACCGGCCGGGGCACAGATACGCAGTATTTT

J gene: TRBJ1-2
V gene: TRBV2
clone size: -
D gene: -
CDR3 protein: CASTSPGENYGYTF
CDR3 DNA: TGTGCCAGCACCTCCCCCGGAGAGAACTATGGCTACACCTTC

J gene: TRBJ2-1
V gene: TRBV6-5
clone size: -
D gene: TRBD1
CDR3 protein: CASRGGQGRINEQFF
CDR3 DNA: TGTGCCAGCAGGGGGGGACAGGGGAGGATCAATGAGCAGTTCTTC

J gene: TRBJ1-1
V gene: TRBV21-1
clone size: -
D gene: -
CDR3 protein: CASSKVRPGDVNTEAFF
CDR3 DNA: TGTGCCAGCAGCAAAGTTCGGCCAGGGGACGTAAACACTGAAGCTTTCTTT

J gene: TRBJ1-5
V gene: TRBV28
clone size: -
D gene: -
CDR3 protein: CASSPPTDQPQHF
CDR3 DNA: TGTGCCAGCAGTCCCCCGACAGATCAGCCCCAGCATTTT

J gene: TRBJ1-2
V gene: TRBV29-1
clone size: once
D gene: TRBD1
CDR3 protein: CSAGQGEGYTF
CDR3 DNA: TGCAGCGCAGGACAGGGAGAAGGCTACACCTTC

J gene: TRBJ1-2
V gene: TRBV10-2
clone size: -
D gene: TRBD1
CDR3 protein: CASRDRDRGPLGGIGNGYTF
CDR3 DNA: TGCGCCAGCAGGGACCGGGACAGGGGACCCCTGGGCGGTATTGGAAATGGCTACACCTTC

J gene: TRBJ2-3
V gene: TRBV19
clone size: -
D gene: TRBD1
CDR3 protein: CASSIEGAVSDTQYF
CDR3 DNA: TGTGCCAGTAGTATTGAGGGGGCAGTATCAGATACGCAGTATTTT

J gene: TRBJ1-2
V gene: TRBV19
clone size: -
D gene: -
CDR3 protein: CASSIGGTNYGYTF
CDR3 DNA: TGTGCCAGTAGTATTGGGGGGACTAACTATGGCTACACCTTC

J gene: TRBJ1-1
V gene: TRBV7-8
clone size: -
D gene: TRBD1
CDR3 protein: CASSLDGTANTEAFF
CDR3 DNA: TGTGCCAGCAGCTTAGATGGGACAGCCAACACTGAAGCTTTCTTT

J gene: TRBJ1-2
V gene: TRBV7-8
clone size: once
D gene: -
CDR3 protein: CASSLRQRDGYTF
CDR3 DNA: TGTGCCAGCAGTTTAAGACAGCGAGATGGCTACACCTTC

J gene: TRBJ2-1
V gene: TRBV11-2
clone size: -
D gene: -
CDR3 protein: CASSPQGLSSYNEQFF
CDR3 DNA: TGTGCCAGCAGCCCCCAGGGGTTGAGCTCCTACAATGAGCAGTTCTTC

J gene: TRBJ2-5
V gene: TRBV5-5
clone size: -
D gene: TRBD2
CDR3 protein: CASSFFGIVAGGLGETQYF
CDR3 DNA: TGTGCCAGCAGCTTTTTCGGAATAGTAGCGGGGGGGTTAGGAGAGACCCAGTACTTC

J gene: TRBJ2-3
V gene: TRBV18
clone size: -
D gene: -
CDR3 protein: CASSPDNVRTDTQYF
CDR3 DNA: TGTGCCAGCTCACCCGACAACGTACGCACAGATACGCAGTATTTT

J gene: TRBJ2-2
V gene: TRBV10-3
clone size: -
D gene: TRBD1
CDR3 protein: CAIGTASNTGELFF
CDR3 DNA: TGTGCCATTGGGACAGCCTCGAACACCGGGGAGCTGTTTTTT

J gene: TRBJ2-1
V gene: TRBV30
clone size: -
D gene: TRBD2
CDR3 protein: CAWSRRLAGDYNEQFF
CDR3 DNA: TGTGCCTGGAGCCGCCGACTAGCGGGAGATTATAATGAGCAGTTCTTC

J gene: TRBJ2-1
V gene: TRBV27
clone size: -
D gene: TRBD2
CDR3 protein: CASSSPSSGGNSYNEQFF
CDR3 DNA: TGTGCCAGCAGCTCCCCCTCTAGCGGGGGTAACTCCTACAATGAGCAGTTCTTC

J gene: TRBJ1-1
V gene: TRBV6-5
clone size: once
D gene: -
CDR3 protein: CASIYSLTGNTEAFF
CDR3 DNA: TGTGCCAGCATTTACTCGTTGACAGGGAACACTGAAGCTTTCTTT

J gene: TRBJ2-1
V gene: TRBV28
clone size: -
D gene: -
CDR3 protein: CASSYPSSYNEQFF
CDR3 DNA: TGTGCCAGCAGTTACCCCAGCTCCTACAATGAGCAGTTCTTC

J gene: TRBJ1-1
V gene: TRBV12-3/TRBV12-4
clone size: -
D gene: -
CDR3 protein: CASSFRFEAFF
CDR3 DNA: TGTGCCAGCAGTTTTCGTTTTGAAGCTTTCTTT

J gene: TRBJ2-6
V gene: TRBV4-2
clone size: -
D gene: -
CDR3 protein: CASSQRIRQAGANVLTF
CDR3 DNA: TGTGCCAGCAGCCAAAGGATAAGACAGGCTGGGGCCAACGTCCTGACTTTC

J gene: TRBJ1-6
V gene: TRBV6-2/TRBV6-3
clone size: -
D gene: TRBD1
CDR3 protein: CASSFTQGAGNSPLHF
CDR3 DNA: TGTGCCAGCAGTTTCACTCAGGGGGCAGGTAATTCACCCCTCCACTTT

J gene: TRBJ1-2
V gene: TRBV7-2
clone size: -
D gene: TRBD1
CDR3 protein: CASSLGQGVIYGYTF
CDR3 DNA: TGTGCCAGCAGCTTGGGACAGGGGGTGATCTATGGCTACACCTTC

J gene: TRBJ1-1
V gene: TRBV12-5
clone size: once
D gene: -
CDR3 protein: CASGFSLGQNTEAFF
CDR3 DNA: TGTGCTAGTGGTTTTTCTCTGGGACAGAACACTGAAGCTTTCTTT

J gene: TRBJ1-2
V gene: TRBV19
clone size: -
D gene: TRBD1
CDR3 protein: CASSILGTGEDGYTF
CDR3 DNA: TGTGCCAGTAGTATCCTTGGGACAGGGGAGGATGGCTACACCTTC

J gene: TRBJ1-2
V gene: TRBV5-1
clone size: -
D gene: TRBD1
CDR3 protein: CASSPRTGTQGGYTF
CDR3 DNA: TGCGCCAGCAGCCCACGGACAGGGACACAGGGGGGCTACACCTTC

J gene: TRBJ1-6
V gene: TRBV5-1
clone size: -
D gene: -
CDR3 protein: CASTPAGGDSPLHF
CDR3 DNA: TGCGCCAGCACCCCGGCCGGAGGCGATTCACCCCTCCACTTT

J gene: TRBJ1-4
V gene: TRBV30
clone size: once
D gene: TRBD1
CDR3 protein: CAWRTTGGTGKLFF
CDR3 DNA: TGTGCCTGGAGAACTACAGGGGGCACTGGAAAACTGTTTTTT

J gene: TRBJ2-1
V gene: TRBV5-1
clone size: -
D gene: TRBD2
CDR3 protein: CASSSLLAGAYNEQFF
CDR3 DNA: TGCGCCAGCAGCTCCTTACTAGCGGGGGCCTACAATGAGCAGTTCTTC

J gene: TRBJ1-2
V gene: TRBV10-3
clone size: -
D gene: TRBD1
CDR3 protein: CAIGDRGFISGYTF
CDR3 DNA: TGTGCCATCGGGGACAGGGGTTTTATTTCTGGCTACACCTTC

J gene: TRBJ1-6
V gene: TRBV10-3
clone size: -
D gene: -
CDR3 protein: CAISKLQGSNSPLHF
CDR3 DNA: TGTGCCATCAGTAAATTACAGGGATCCAATTCACCCCTCCACTTT

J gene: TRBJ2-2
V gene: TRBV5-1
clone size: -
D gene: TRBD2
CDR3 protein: CASSLIVGGSTGELFF
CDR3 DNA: TGCGCCAGCAGCTTGATTGTGGGGGGGTCCACCGGGGAGCTGTTTTTT

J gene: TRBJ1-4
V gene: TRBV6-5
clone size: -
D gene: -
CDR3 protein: CASKRRGAGGEKLFF
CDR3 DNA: TGTGCCAGCAAACGACGGGGCGCGGGGGGGGAAAAACTGTTTTTT

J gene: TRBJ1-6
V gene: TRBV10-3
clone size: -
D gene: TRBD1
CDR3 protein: CAAAEKGAINSPLHF
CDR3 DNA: TGTGCCGCAGCCGAGAAGGGGGCTATTAATTCACCCCTCCACTTT

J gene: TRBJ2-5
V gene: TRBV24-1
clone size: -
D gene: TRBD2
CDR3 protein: CATSDLSGEETQYF
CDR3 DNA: TGTGCCACCAGTGATCTTAGCGGGGAAGAGACCCAGTACTTC